This T cell receptor beta chain was documented in a study of shared clonotypes between healthy human individuals. Assay used: immunoSEQ multiplex PCR; TCRdb lists only in-frame clones, some missing. The sample carries under 2,500,000 clones, approximately 94% recorded once. The CDR3 loop spans 15 amino acids. CDR1 MNHNS and CDR2 SASEGT come from the germline V gene. V lost 2 bases to trimming and J lost 1 base, with 6 bases between them. The V and J genes are TRBV6-1 and TRBJ2-6; D remains ambiguous. Sequences were obtained from naive CD4+ T cells sorted from blood. Stated subset: CD45RA+ positively selected. The receptor comes from a man younger than 35 in good health. As DNA, the CDR3 is TGTGCCAGCAGTGAACAAGTATCTGGGGCCAACGTCCTGACTTTC. Amino acid sequence: CASSEQVSGANVLTF.